These 24 T cell receptor beta chains originate from one sample sequenced in a study of T cell repertoires in cytomegalovirus infection. In TCRdb, the reads were re-called with MiXCR into one record per CDR3 protein. The sample gives 830,000 or so distinct CDR3 sequences, 30% to 35% of which show up once; around 12% is in the top ten. For these TCRs, the target antigens are not known. The input for sequencing was cultured CD8+ T cells from PBMCs, taken from culture after CMV antigen stimulation. The receptor set was obtained from a human donor in good health (CMV status not recorded). Some clones in this sample may be carry-over from other donors' samples.

The chain joins TRBV20-1 to TRBJ2-2; TRBD1 agrees at 8 bases. This CDR3 is 15 amino acids long. CDR1 is DFQATT, CDR2 SNEGSKA, per germline (reference sequence). The junction had 13 bases not matched to a gene; V was cut back by 6 bases and J by 7 bases. CDR3 in DNA: TGCAGTGCCCCCCACCAAACAGGGGGTAACGGGGAGCTGTTTTTT. Amino acid sequence: CSAPHQTGGNGELFF.

The chain joins TRBV12-3 or TRBV12-4 to TRBJ1-6, with no clear D. The CDR3 consists of 14 residues. The V and J ends lost 4 bases and 3 bases respectively, with 7 bases between them. The DNA of the CDR3 is TGTGCCAGCAGTTCGCAGGTCTATAATTCACCCCTCCACTTT. Its protein product is CASSSQVYNSPLHF.

The chain couples TRBV19 to TRBJ2-1, with TRBD2 identical over 8 bases. Per the germline V gene, CDR1 is LNHDA and CDR2 is SQIVND (reference sequence). This CDR3 spans 15 amino acids. The J segment lost 7 bases and the V segment lost 0 bases, leaving 5 bases of the junction unmatched. The CDR3 spells CASSIDGGLVNEQFF. DNA for the CDR3: TGTGCCAGTAGTATAGATGGGGGACTAGTAAATGAGCAGTTCTTC.

This clonotype appeared a few times. The chain joins TRBV6-6 to TRBJ2-7, with D possibly called TRBD1 or TRBD2 (5 bases each). The length of the CDR3 is 12 residues. Germline lookup yields CDR1 MNHNY and CDR2 SVGAGI (reference sequence). The V end lost 4 bases, the J end lost 6 bases, and 10 bases lay between the germline ends. CDR3 residues: CASSSSGSEQYF. The CDR3 nucleotides are TGTGCCAGCAGTTCCTCAGGGAGCGAGCAGTACTTC.

This clonotype was seen many times. The V and J genes are TRBV7-6 and TRBJ2-3; weak D call: TRBD2 (5 bases). Per the germline V gene, CDR1 is SGHVS and CDR2 is FNYEAQ. V dropped 4 bases and J dropped 1 base, with 15 bases sitting between them. This CDR3 comprises 16 residues. CDR3 amino acids: CASSSQRPEGTDTQYF. The CDR3 DNA reads as TGTGCCAGCAGCTCCCAACGGCCGGAGGGCACAGATACGCAGTATTTT.

A word on this clonotype: Because it lacks the conserved phenylalanine or tryptophan at the end, this CDR3 is likely a read error. The limits of the CDR3 on the DNA are not certain, so only TCRdb's listed CDR3 is given. V gene TRBV12-3 or TRBV12-4 combines with J gene TRBJ1-1; TRBD1, the D gene given by the table, was not confirmed from the DNA. The CDR3 spans 8 amino acids, including both terminal residues. The CDR3 here is CASSPDAI.

V gene TRBV9 combines with J gene TRBJ1-2, with 9 bases identical to TRBD1. There are 15 residues in the CDR3. V lost 0 bases to trimming and J lost 4 bases; unmatched junction nucleotides: 4. Germline CDR1 SGDLS, CDR2 YYNGEE. CDR3 coding DNA: TGTGCCAGCAGCGTAGAGGGGACAGGGACCTATGGCTACACCTTC. It is translated as CASSVEGTGTYGYTF.

This clonotype was recorded a few times. A read error may produce the germline difference seen at one junction end. The CDR3 here is CANSQGTGDTEAFF. The DNA of the CDR3 is TGCGCCAACAGCCAAGGGACCGGGGACACTGAAGCTTTCTTT. The chain carries TRBV4-1 and TRBJ1-1, with D possibly matching TRBD1 (5 bases). The CDR3 sequence is 14 residues long. Germline V CDR1 and CDR2: MGHRA, YSYEKL.

This chain connects TRBV20-1 to TRBJ2-3; D uncertain. In germline, CDR1 is DFQATT, CDR2 SNEGSKA (reference sequence). Deletions cut 2 bases from V and 0 bases from J, with 9 bases between. There are 14 residues in the CDR3. The CDR3 coding sequence is TGCAGTGCTAGAAAGTTCTCTAGCACAGATACGCAGTATTTT. It specifies CSARKFSSTDTQYF.

The gene calls are TRBV6-2 or TRBV6-3 and TRBJ1-5; perhaps TRBD1 as D (5 bases). The germline gives CDR1 MNHEY, CDR2 SVGEGT. The CDR3 sequence is 15 residues long. Trimming removed 6 bases at V and 5 bases at J, with 17 bases between. The DNA for the CDR3 is TGTGCCAGCAGCCCTGGACGGGGCCAATATCAGCCCCAGCATTTT. It yields the protein CASSPGRGQYQPQHF.

The chain combines TRBV19 with TRBJ2-4; perhaps TRBD2 as D (5 bases). Germline V lookup: CDR1 LNHDA, CDR2 SQIVND (reference sequence). Trimming took off 6 bases at V and 1 base at J, with 10 bases between the two ends. The CDR3 contains 14 residues. CDR3 region: CASRDPGAKNIQYF. The CDR3, as DNA: TGTGCCAGTAGGGACCCGGGGGCCAAAAACATTCAGTACTTC.

This chain links TRBV20-1 with TRBJ1-3, with no clear D. The CDR3 contains 12 residues. V lost 1 base and J lost 3, with 4 bases in between. Germline-derived CDR1 and CDR2 are DFQATT and SNEGSKA (reference sequence). CDR3 sequence (DNA): TGCAGTGCTAGAGGCAGTGGAAACACCATATATTTT. This translates into CSARGSGNTIYF.

This clonotype has at least ten counts. The rearrangement links TRBV7-2 to TRBJ1-6; maybe TRBD1 (5 bases). There are 15 residues in the CDR3. The V end was cut by 5 bases, the J end by 7 bases, with 15 bases between. From germline, CDR1 is SGHTA and CDR2 FQGNSA. This chain's CDR3 is CASSGRRWGNSPLHF. The CDR3, as DNA: TGTGCCAGCAGCGGCCGACGGTGGGGGAATTCACCCCTCCACTTT.

The chain links TRBV6-2 or TRBV6-3 to TRBJ2-1; the D gene is possibly TRBD2 (5 bases). CDR3 size: 16 residues. Trimming stripped 8 bases from V and 6 bases from J, with 23 bases between. Germline loops: CDR1 MNHEY, CDR2 SVGEGT. CDR3 region: CASHFVPGRECNEQFF. In DNA form, the CDR3 reads TGTGCCAGCCACTTCGTTCCGGGAAGAGAGTGCAATGAGCAGTTCTTC.

This clonotype was seen ten or more times. V and J are TRBV2 and TRBJ1-1; D gene unclear. With 1 base removed from V and 1 base from J, the gap between germline ends came to 4 bases. The germline gives CDR1 SNHLY, CDR2 FYNNEI. The CDR3 consists of 13 residues. The CDR3 sequence: CASSEGANTEAFF. Here the CDR3 DNA reads TGTGCCAGCAGTGAAGGGGCGAACACTGAAGCTTTCTTT.

Only a few counts were recorded for this clonotype. V gene TRBV5-6 combines with J gene TRBJ2-7; the D gene is possibly TRBD2 (6 bases). The V gene lost 3 bases and the J gene lost 5 bases, with 15 bases spanning the gap. The germline V gene has CDR1 SGHDT and CDR2 YYEEEE. The CDR3 covers 14 residues. CDR3 in amino acids: CASSSRGTQHEQYV. The CDR3 bases are TGTGCCAGCAGCTCCCGGGGGACCCAACACGAGCAGTACGTC.

This chain connects TRBV12-3 or TRBV12-4 to TRBJ2-5; unclear D gene. This CDR3 comprises 15 residues. V lost 0 bases and J lost 2, with 10 bases in between. The CDR3 loop is CASSLAKSRQETQYF. The CDR3 nucleotides read TGTGCCAGCAGTTTAGCGAAATCTAGACAAGAGACCCAGTACTTC.

V usage is TRBV27 and J usage is TRBJ1-2; D unresolved. CDR1 is MNHEY, CDR2 SMNVEV, per germline (reference sequence). V dropped 0 bases and J dropped 2 bases, with 16 bases sitting between them. This CDR3 has 17 amino acids. CDR3 sequence: CASSLSSGLGTNYGYTF. For the CDR3, the DNA is TGTGCCAGCAGTTTATCATCTGGACTAGGCACAAACTATGGCTACACCTTC.

This clonotype has a handful of counts. The J gene is TRBJ2-7, the V gene TRBV7-8; the D gene is possibly TRBD2 (6 bases). This CDR3 comprises 13 residues. The V end lost 5 bases, the J end lost 0 bases, and 8 bases lay between the germline ends. Germline values: CDR1 SGHVS, CDR2 FQNEAQ. CDR3 in amino acids: CASSAGFSYEQYF. CDR3 nucleotide sequence: TGTGCCAGCAGCGCGGGATTCTCCTACGAGCAGTACTTC.

Only a few counts were recorded for this clonotype. The J gene is TRBJ2-7, the V gene TRBV28; maybe TRBD2 (6 bases). The germline V gene has CDR1 MDHEN and CDR2 SYDVKM. Trimming left V 5 bases short and J 6 bases short, with 11 bases between. The CDR3 loop spans 12 amino acids. The CDR3, as DNA: TGTGCCAGCAGTAACAGGAGGGGCGAGCAGTACGTC. The encoded protein is CASSNRRGEQYV.

This clonotype was seen more than once but under ten times. The chain couples TRBV7-3 to TRBJ2-2; 10 nucleotides match TRBD2. Trimming took 5 bases from V and 0 from J; bases not matched to a gene: 3. In germline, CDR1 is SGHTA, CDR2 FQGTGA. There are 16 residues in the CDR3. CDR3 loop: CASSGSGGPNTGELFF. CDR3 in DNA: TGTGCCAGCAGCGGTAGCGGGGGGCCGAACACCGGGGAGCTGTTTTTT.

The chain recombines TRBV4-1 with TRBJ1-5; D call uncertain. The germline V gene has CDR1 MGHRA and CDR2 YSYEKL. The V end was cut by 1 base, the J end by 1 base, with 8 bases between. The CDR3 is 15 amino acids. CDR3 loop: CASSQVPISNQPQHF. The CDR3, as DNA: TGCGCCAGCAGCCAAGTCCCAATAAGCAATCAGCCCCAGCATTTT.

For this clonotype: One junction end disagrees with the germline gene, perhaps due to a read error. The rearrangement joins TRBV12-3 or TRBV12-4 to TRBJ2-7; D gene ambiguous. This CDR3 spans 11 amino acids. CDR3 sequence: CASGYLYERYF. The DNA for the CDR3 is TGTGCCAGCGGGTATCTCTACGAGCGGTACTTC.

The V and J genes are TRBV6-4 and TRBJ1-1; unclear D gene. Germline V gene sequence: CDR1 MRHNA, CDR2 SNTAGT. V lost 7 bases and J lost 4, with 7 bases in between. The CDR3 runs 11 residues. The CDR3 here is CASMSGTEAFF. CDR3 bases: TGTGCCAGCATGTCAGGCACTGAAGCTTTCTTT.